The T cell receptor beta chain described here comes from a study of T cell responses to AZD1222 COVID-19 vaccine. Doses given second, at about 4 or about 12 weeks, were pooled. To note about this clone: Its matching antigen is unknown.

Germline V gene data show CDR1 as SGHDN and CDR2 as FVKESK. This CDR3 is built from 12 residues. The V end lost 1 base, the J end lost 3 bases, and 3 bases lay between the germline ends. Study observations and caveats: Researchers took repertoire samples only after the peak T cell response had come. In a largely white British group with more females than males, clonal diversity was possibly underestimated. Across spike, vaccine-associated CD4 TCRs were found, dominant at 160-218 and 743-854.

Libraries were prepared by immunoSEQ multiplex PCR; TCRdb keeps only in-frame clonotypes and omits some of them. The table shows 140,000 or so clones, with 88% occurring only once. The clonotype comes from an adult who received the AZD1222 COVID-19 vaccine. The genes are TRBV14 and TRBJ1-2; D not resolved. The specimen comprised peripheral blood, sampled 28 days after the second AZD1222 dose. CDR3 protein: CASSQGDYGYTF. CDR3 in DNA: TGTGCCAGCAGCCAAGGGGACTATGGCTACACCTTC. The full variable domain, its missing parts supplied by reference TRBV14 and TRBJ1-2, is EAGVTQFPSHSVIEKGQTVTLRCDPISGHDNLYWYRRVMGKEIKFLLHFVKESKQDESGMPNNRFLAERTGGTYSTLKVQPAELEDSGVYFCASSQGDYGYTFGSGTRLTVV.